This T cell receptor beta chain comes out of a study of T-cell memory formation after mild COVID-19. Broader study findings: Clones shrinking from day 15 to 85 showed even CD4/CD8 mixes; later expanders tilted CD4+.

One entry per CDR3 protein results from TCRdb running MiXCR on the 5' RACE reads. Of some 300,000 distinct CDR3 sequences listed, approximately 22% were seen once; the top ten hold around 20%. Trimming removed 6 bases from V and 0 bases from J, with 14 bases in between. The CDR3 runs 15 residues. Germline CDR1 and CDR2: MNHEY and SVGAGI. This clonotype occurred a few times. Its antigen is not known. The specimen sequenced was PBMCs or a T cell subset sorted from them (not recorded which). This sequence originates from a man aged 18 to 35 who had mild COVID-19 (a few samples of this study predate the infection). Cell type and time point are not known. J is TRBJ1-2 and V is TRBV6-5, with TRBD1 as a possible D gene (5 bases). The CDR3 sequence: CASRQRGSTNYGYTF. The CDR3 DNA follows: TGTGCCAGCAGACAGCGGGGCTCCACTAACTATGGCTACACCTTC.